This T cell receptor beta chain originates from a study of T cell changes during pregnancy in multiple sclerosis. The protocol was immunoSEQ multiplex PCR, while the TCRdb copy is restricted to in-frame clones and leaves out a portion. The repertoire includes approximately 100,000 clones, under 95% of them detected once, and about 1.5% sits in the top ten. This specimen was peripheral blood, taken before pregnancy. The sequence derives from a female donor with multiple sclerosis, enrolled in a pregnancy study.

CDR3 region: CASSPQTGLYGYTF. CDR3 bases: TGTGCCAGCAGCCCGCAGACAGGGCTGTATGGCTACACCTTC. The V and J genes are TRBV5-4 and TRBJ1-2; 7 bases align to TRBD1. The CDR3 extends over 14 amino acids. V was clipped by 4 bases and J by 5 bases; unmatched bases: 8. Germline CDR1 SGHNT, CDR2 YYREEE (reference sequence).